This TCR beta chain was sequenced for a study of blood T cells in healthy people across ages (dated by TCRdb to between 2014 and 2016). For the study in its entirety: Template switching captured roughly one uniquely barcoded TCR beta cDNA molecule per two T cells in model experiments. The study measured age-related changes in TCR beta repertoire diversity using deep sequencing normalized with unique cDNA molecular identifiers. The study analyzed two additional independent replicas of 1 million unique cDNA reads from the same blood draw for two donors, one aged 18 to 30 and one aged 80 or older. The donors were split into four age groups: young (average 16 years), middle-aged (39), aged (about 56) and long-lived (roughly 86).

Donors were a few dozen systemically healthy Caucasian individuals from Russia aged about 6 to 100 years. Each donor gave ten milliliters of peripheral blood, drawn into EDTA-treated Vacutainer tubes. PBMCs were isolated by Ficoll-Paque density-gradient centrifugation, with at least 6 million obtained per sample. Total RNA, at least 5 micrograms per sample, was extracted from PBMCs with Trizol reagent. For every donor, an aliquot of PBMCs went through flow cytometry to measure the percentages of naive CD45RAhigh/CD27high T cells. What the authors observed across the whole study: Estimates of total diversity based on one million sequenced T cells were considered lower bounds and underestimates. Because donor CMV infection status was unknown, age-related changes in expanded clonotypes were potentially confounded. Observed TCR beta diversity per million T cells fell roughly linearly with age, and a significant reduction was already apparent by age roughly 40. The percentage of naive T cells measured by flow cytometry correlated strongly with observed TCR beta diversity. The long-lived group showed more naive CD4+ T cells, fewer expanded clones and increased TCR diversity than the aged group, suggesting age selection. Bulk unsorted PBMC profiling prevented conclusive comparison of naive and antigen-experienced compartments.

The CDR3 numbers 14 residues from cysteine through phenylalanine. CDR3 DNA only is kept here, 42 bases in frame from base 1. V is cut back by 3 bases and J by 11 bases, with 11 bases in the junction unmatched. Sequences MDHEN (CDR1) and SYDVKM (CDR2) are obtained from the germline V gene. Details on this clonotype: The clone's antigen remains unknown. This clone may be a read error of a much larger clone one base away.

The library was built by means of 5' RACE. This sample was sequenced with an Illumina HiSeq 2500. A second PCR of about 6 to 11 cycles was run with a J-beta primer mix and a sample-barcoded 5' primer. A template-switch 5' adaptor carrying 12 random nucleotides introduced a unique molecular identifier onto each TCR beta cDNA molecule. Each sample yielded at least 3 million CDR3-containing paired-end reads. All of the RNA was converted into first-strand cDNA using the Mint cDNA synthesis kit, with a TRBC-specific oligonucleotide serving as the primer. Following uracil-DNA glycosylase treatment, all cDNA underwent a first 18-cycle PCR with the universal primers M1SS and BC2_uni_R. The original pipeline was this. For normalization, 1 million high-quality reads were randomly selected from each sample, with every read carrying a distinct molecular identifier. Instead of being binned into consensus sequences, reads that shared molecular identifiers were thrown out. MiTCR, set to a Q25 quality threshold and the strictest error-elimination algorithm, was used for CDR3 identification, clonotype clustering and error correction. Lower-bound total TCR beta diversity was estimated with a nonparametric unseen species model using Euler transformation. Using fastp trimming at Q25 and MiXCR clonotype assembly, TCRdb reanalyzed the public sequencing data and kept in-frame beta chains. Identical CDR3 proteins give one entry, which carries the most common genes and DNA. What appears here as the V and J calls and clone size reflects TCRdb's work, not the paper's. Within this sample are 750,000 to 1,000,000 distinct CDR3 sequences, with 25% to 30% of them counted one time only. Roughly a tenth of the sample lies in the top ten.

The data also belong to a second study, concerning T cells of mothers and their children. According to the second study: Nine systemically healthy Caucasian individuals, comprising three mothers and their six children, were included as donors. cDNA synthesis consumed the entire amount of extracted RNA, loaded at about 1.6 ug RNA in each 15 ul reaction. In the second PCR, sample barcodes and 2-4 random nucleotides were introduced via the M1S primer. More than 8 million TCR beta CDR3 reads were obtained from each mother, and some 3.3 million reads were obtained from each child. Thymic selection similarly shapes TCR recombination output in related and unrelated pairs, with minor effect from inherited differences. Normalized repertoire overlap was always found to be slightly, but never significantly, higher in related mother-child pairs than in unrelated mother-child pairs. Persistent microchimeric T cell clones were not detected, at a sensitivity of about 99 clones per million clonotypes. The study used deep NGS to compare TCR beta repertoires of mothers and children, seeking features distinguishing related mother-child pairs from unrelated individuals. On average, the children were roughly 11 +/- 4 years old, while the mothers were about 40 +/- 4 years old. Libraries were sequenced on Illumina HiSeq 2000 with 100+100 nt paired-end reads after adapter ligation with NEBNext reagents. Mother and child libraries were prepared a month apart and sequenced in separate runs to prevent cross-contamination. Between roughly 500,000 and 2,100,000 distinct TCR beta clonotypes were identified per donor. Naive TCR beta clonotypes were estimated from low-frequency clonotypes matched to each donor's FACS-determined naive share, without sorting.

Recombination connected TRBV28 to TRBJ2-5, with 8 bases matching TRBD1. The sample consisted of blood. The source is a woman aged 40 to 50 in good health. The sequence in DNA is TGTGCCAGCAGTTTGGCCGGACAGGGCCACGGGCAGTACTTC. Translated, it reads CASSLAGQGHGQYF.